A selection of T cell receptor beta chains follows, all from one sample in a study of T-cell reconstitution after alpha-beta-depleted transplantation in children. TCRdb processed the PCR reads anew with MiXCR; each CDR3 protein has one entry. This sample has more than 500,000 distinct CDR3 sequences, with over 9.5% found just once. This material consisted of PBMCs, mostly from graft donor cells, taken 180 days after TCRalphabeta/CD19-depleted stem cell transplant. The receptor source for this set is a female patient between 2 and 15 years old who had a stem cell transplant for aplastic anemia, so the T cells may come from the graft donor. The conserved cysteine and the conserved F or W are not part of the CDR3 here. Fields, in order: V gene, J gene, CDR3 protein.

TRBV20-1	TRBJ2-2	SASDRVAGELF
TRBV25-1	TRBJ1-3	ASSGLGTGTSGNTIY
TRBV27	TRBJ2-5	ASSYSNRYQETQY
TRBV7-2	TRBJ2-2	ASSLVAELNTGELF
TRBV7-9	TRBJ2-7	ASSLGLAGVSYEQY
TRBV29-1	TRBJ2-1	SVEDIAGGRNEQF
TRBV4-1	TRBJ2-2	ASSQDYLAGGTGELF
TRBV20-1	TRBJ2-5	SVILGRARGIRETQY
TRBV27	TRBJ2-7	ASSSGAGGISYEQY
TRBV6-5	TRBJ1-1	ASSCDPMMVHTEAF
TRBV29-1	TRBJ2-1	SPNSRAGPQFHEQF
TRBV19	TRBJ2-1	ASSIGASGYNEQF
TRBV11-3	TRBJ2-1	ASVREGSRVVNEQF
TRBV6-2/TRBV6-3	TRBJ1-1	ASSYSYLMNTEAF
TRBV29-1	TRBJ1-4	SVAADPTNEKLF